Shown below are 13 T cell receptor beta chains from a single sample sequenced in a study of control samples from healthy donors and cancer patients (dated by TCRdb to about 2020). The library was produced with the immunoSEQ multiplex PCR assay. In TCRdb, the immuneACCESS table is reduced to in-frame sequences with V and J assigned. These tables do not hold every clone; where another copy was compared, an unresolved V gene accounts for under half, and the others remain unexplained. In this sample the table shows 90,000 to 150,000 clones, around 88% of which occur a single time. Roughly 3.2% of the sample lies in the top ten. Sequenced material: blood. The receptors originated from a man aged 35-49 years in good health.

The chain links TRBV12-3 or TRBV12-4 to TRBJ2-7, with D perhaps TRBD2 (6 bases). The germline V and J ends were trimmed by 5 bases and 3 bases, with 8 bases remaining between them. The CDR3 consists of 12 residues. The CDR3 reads CASSAGRYEQYF. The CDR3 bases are TGTGCCAGCAGTGCGGGGCGCTACGAGCAGTACTTC.

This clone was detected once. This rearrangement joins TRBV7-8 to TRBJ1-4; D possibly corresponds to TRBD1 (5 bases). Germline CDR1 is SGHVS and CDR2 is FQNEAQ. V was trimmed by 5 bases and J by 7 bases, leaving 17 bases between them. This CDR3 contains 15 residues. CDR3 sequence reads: CASSEGPGNLEKLFF. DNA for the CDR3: TGTGCCAGCAGCGAGGGACCGGGGAACCTTGAAAAACTGTTTTTT.

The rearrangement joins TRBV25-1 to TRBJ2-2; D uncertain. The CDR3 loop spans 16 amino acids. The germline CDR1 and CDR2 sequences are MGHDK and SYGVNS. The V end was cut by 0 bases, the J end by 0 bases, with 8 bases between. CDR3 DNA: TGTGCCAGCAGTGAATATAGGGAAGCGAACACCGGGGAGCTGTTTTTT. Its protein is CASSEYREANTGELFF.

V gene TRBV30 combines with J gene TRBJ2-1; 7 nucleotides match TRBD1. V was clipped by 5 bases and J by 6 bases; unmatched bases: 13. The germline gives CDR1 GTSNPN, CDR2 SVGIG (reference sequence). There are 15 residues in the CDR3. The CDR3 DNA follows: TGTGCCTGGGGGTACCGGGACAGCCTTCGCAATGAGCAGTTCTTC. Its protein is CAWGYRDSLRNEQFF.

Here the CDR3 reads CASSVTSGGTPEQYF. Written as DNA, the CDR3 is TGTGCCAGCAGCGTGACTAGCGGAGGAACTCCGGAGCAGTACTTC. The chain employs TRBV9 and TRBJ2-7; TRBD2 agrees at 9 bases. The CDR3 covers 15 residues. The germline V gene has CDR1 SGDLS and CDR2 YYNGEE. The V and J ends lost 2 bases and 7 bases, in that order; junction bases with no gene match: 10.

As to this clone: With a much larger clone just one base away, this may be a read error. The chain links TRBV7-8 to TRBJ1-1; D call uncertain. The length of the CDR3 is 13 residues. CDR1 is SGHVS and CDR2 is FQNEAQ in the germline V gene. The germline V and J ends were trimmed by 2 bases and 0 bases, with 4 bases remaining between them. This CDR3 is CASSLTVNTEAFF. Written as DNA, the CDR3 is TGTGCCAGCAGCTTAACGGTGAACACTGAAGCTTTCTTT.

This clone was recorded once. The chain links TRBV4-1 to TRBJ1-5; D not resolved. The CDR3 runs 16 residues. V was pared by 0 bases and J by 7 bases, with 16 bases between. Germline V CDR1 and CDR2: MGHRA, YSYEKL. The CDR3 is CASSQDYPPGRQPQHF. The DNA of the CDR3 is TGCGCCAGCAGCCAAGATTATCCCCCGGGCAGGCAGCCCCAGCATTTT.

CDR3 amino acids: CASSPPSTGGTDEQYF. DNA for the CDR3: TGTGCCAGCAGCCCACCCTCGACAGGGGGCACTGACGAGCAGTACTTC. The chain uses TRBV11-1 and TRBJ2-7; 10 bases are shared with TRBD1. V was clipped by 5 bases and J by 5 bases; unmatched bases: 12. Germline V gene data show CDR1 as SGHAT and CDR2 as FQDESV (reference sequence). The CDR3 is 16 amino acids. The full variable domain, rest sourced from reference TRBV11-1 and TRBJ2-7, is EAEVAQSPRYKITEKSQAVAFWCDPISGHATLYWYRQILGQGPELLVQFQDESVVDDSQLPKDRFSAERLKGVDSTLKIQPAELGDSAMYLCASSPPSTGGTDEQYFGPGTRLTVT.

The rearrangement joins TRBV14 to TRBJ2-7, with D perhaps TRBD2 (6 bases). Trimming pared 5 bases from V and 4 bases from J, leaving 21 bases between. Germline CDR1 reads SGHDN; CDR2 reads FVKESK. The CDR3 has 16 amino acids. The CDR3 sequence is CASSLRRETRGYEQYF. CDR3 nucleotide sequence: TGTGCCAGCAGCTTACGTCGTGAGACTAGAGGTTACGAGCAGTACTTC.

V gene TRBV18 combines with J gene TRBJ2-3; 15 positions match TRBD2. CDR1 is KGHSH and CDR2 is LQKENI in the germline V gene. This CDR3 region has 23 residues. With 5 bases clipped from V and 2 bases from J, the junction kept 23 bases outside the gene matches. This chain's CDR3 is CASSDYPTGLAGGPTLLTDTQYF. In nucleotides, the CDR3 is TGTGCCAGCTCAGACTACCCCACGGGACTAGCGGGGGGCCCCACACTTCTCACAGATACGCAGTATTTT.

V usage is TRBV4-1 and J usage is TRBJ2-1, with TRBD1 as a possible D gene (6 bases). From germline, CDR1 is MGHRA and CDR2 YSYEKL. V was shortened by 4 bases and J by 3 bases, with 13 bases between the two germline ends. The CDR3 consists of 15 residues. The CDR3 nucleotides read TGCGCCAGCAGCCCGACCTTGGGACACTACAATGAGCAGTTCTTC. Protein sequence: CASSPTLGHYNEQFF.

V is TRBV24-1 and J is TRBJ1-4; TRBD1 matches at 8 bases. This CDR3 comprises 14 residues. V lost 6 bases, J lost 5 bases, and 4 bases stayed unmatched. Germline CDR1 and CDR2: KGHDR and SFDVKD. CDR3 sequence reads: CATSPGQGNEKLFF. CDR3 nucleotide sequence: TGTGCCACCAGTCCTGGACAGGGAAATGAAAAACTGTTTTTT.

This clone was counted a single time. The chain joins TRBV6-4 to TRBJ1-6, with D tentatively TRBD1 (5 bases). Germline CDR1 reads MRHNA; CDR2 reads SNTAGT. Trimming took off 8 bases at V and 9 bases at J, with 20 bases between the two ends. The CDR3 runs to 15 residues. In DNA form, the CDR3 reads TGTGCCAGCCGTCTGGCTGTGGGGGAAGGTTCACCCCTCCACTTT. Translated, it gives CASRLAVGEGSPLHF.